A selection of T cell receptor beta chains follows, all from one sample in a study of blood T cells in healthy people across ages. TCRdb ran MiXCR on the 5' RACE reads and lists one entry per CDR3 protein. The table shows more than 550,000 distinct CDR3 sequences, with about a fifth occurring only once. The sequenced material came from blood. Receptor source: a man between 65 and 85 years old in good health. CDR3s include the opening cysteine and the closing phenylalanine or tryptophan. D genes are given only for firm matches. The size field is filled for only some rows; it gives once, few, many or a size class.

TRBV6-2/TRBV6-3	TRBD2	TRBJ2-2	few	CASSSAGTSGRGNTGELFF	TGTGCCAGCAGTTCCGCCGGGACCAGCGGGAGAGGGAACACCGGGGAGCTGTTTTTT
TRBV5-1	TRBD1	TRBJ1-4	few	CASSLGRTGGVEKLFF	TGCGCCAGCAGCTTGGGCAGGACAGGGGGCGTTGAAAAACTGTTTTTT
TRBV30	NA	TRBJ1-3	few	CAWSAGFSGNTIYF	TGTGCCTGGAGCGCAGGGTTTTCTGGAAACACCATATATTTT
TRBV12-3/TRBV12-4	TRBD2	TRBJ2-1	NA	CASSLPGSGRDNEQFF	TGTGCCAGCAGCCTCCCGGGAAGCGGGAGGGATAATGAGCAGTTCTTC
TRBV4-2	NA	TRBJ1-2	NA	CASSLNQGQGSYGYTF	TGTGCCAGCAGCCTAAACCAAGGACAAGGTTCCTATGGCTACACCTTC
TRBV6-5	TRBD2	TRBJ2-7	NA	CASRGGTYNERFF	TGTGCCAGTCGGGGGGGCACCTACAATGAGCGGTTCTTC
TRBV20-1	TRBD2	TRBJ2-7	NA	CSARDSGGGPYEQYF	TGCAGTGCTAGAGATAGCGGGGGAGGACCTTACGAGCAGTACTTC
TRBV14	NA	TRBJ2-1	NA	CASSQVNPAEQFF	TGTGCCAGCAGCCAAGTAAACCCCGCTGAGCAGTTCTTC
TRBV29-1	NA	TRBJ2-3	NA	CSVVWGRADTQYF	TGCAGCGTTGTATGGGGGCGGGCAGATACGCAGTATTTT
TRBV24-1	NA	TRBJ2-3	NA	CATSDLTPDTQYF	TGTGCCACCAGTGATTTGACACCTGATACGCAGTATTTT
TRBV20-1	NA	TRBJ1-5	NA	CSARRVRQPQHF	TGCAGTGCTAGAAGGGTTAGGCAGCCCCAGCATTTT
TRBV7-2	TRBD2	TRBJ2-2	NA	CASSLGRLAGGYTGELFF	TGTGCCAGCAGCTTAGGGAGACTAGCGGGGGGTTACACCGGGGAGCTGTTTTTT
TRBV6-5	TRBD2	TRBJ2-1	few	CASSRGTSVNEQFF	TGTGCCAGCAGTCGCGGGACTAGCGTCAATGAGCAGTTCTTC
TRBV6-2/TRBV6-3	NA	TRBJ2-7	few	CASSYSPKRFALYEQYF	TGTGCCAGCAGTTACTCTCCCAAGAGGTTTGCTCTCTACGAGCAGTACTTC
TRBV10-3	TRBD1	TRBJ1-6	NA	CAISPTGGGSPLHF	TGTGCCATCAGTCCTACAGGGGGCGGTTCACCCCTCCACTTT
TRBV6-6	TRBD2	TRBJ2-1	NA	CAGSSSGGASYNEQFF	TGTGCCGGCAGTTCTAGCGGGGGGGCCTCCTACAATGAGCAGTTCTTC
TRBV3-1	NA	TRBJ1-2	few	CASSKSTYGYTF	TGTGCCAGCAGCAAGAGCACCTATGGCTACACCTTC
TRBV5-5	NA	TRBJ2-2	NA	CASSPVGRTNTGELFF	TGTGCCAGCAGCCCGGTCGGGCGGACGAACACCGGGGAGCTGTTTTTT
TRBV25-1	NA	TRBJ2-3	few	CASSEDTQYF	TGTGCCAGCAGTGAAGATACGCAGTATTTT
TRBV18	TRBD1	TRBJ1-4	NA	CTSSPTMGQGATNEKLFF	TGTACCAGCTCACCAACGATGGGACAGGGGGCAACTAATGAAAAACTGTTTTTT
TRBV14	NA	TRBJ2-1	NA	CASSQDSLASGEVGAPQFF	TGTGCCAGCAGCCAAGATTCTCTAGCTTCGGGCGAAGTTGGGGCACCCCAGTTCTTC
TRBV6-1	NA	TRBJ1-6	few	CASSEELRHLYNSPLHF	TGTGCCAGCAGTGAGGAATTGAGACACCTTTATAATTCACCCCTCCACTTT